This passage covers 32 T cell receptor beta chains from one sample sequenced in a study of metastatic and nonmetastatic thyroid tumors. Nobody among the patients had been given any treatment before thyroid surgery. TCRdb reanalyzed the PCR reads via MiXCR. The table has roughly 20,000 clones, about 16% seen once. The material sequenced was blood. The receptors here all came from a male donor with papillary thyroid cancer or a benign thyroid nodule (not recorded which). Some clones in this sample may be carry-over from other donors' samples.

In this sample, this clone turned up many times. This CDR3 reads CASSNGGAYEQYF. The DNA of the CDR3 is TGTGCCAGCAGTAACGGGGGAGCCTACGAGCAGTACTTC. The chain employs TRBV2 and TRBJ2-7, with a weak D call TRBD2 (6 bases). Germline V gene sequence: CDR1 SNHLY, CDR2 FYNNEI. The CDR3 covers 13 residues. V was clipped by 5 bases and J by 2 bases, with 10 bases between them.

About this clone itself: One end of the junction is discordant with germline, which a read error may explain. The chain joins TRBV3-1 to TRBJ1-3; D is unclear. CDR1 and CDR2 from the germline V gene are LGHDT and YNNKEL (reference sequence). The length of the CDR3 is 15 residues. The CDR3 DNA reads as TGTGCCAACAGCCTAATCGGATCCTCTGGAAACACCATATACTTT. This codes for CANSLIGSSGNTIYF.

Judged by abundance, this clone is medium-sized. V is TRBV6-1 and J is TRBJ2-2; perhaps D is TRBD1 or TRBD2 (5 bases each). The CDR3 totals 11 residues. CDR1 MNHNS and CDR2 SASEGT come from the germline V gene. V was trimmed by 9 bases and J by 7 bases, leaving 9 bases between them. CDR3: CASRGVGELFF. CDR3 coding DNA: TGTGCCAGTCGGGGCGTCGGGGAGCTGTTTTTT.

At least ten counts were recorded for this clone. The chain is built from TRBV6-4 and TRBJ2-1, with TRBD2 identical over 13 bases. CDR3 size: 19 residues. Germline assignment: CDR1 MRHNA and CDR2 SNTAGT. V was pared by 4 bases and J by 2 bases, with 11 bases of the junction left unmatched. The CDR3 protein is CASSVPLAGGPGAYNEQFF. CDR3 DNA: TGTGCCAGCAGTGTGCCACTAGCGGGAGGGCCGGGTGCCTACAATGAGCAGTTCTTC.

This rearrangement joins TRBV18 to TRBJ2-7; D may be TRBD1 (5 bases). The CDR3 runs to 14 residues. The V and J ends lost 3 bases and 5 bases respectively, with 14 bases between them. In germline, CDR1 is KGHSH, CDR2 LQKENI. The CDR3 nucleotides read TGTGCCAGCTCACCGTCAGGGATGAGCAACGAGCAGTACTTC. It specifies CASSPSGMSNEQYF.

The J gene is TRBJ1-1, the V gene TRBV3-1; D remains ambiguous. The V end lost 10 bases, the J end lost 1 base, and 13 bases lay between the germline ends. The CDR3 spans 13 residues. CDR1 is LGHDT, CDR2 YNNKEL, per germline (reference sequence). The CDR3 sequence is CANNQAGNTEAFF. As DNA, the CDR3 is TGTGCCAACAACCAAGCCGGGAACACTGAAGCTTTCTTT.

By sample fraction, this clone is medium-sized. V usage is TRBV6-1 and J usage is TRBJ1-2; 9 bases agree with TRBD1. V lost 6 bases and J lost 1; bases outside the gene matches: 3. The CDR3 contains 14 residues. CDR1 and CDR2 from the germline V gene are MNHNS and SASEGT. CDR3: CASRTGGGNYGYTF. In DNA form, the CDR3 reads TGTGCCAGCAGGACAGGGGGTGGTAACTATGGCTACACCTTC.

Here the CDR3 reads CASSQDGDFYEQYF. CDR3 DNA: TGTGCCAGCAGCCAAGACGGGGACTTCTACGAGCAGTACTTC. The chain couples TRBV4-2 to TRBJ2-7, with a weak D call TRBD2 (6 bases). The CDR3 spans 14 residues. Trimming pared 0 bases from V and 3 bases from J, leaving 9 bases between. Germline V lookup: CDR1 LGHNA, CDR2 YNFKEQ.

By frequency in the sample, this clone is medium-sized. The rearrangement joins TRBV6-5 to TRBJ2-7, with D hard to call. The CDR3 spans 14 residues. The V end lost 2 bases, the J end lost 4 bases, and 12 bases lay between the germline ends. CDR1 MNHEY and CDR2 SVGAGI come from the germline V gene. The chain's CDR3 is CASSYPPTEYEQYF. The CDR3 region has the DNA TGTGCCAGCAGTTACCCCCCGACCGAATACGAGCAGTACTTC.

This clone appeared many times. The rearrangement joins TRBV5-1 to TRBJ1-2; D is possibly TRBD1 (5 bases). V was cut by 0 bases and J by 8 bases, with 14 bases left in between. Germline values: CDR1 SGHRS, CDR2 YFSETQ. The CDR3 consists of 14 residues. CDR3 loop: CASSLVAGSGGYTF. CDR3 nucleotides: TGCGCCAGCAGCTTGGTGGCAGGGTCAGGGGGCTACACCTTC.

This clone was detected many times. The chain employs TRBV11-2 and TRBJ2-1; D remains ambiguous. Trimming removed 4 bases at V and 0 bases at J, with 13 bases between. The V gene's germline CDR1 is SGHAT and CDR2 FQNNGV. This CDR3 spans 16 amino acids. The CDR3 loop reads CASSSPGASSYNEQFF. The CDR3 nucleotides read TGTGCCAGCAGCTCCCCAGGAGCCTCCTCCTACAATGAGCAGTTCTTC.

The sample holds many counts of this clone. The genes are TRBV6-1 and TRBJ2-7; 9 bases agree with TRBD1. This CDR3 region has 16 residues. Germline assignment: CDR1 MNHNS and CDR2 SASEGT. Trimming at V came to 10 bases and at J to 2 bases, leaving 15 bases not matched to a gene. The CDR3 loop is CATTPTRDRDTYEQYF. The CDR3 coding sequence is TGTGCCACGACCCCGACCCGGGACAGGGACACCTACGAGCAGTACTTC.

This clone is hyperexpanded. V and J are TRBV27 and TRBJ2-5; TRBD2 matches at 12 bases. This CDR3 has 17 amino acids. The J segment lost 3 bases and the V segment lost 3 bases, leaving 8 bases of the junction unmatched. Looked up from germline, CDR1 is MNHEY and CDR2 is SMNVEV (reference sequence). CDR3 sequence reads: CASSFPTSGGREETQYF. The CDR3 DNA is TGTGCCAGCAGTTTCCCGACTAGCGGGGGAAGGGAAGAGACCCAGTACTTC.

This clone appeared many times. CDR3 coding DNA: TGCGCCAGCAGCCTCTTAAAGGCGGGGGCGGGCTACACCTTC. Translation: CASSLLKAGAGYTF. The chain is built from TRBV4-1 and TRBJ1-2; possible D gene TRBD1, 6 bases. Trimming pared 4 bases from V and 8 bases from J, leaving 17 bases between. The CDR3 contains 14 residues. Germline-derived CDR1 and CDR2 are MGHRA and YSYEKL.

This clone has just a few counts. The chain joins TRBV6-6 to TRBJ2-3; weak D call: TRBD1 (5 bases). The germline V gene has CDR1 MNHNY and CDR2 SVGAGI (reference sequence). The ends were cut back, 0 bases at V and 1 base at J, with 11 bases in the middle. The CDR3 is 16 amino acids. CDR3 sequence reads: CASSYSPSTGTDTQYF. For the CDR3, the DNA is TGTGCCAGCAGTTACTCACCATCGACAGGCACAGATACGCAGTATTTT.

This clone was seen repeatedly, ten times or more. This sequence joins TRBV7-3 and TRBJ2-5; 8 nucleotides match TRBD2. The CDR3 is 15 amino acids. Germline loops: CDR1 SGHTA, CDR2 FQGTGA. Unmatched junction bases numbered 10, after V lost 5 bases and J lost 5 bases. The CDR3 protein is CASSPARGAGETQYF. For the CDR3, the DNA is TGTGCCAGCAGCCCTGCGCGGGGGGCGGGGGAGACCCAGTACTTC.

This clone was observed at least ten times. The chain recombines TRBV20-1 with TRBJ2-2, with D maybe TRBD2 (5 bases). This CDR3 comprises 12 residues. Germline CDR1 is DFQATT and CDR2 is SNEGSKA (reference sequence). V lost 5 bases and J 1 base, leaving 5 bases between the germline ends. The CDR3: CSAEGNTGELFF. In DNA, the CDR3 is TGCAGTGCTGAGGGGAACACCGGGGAGCTGTTTTTT.

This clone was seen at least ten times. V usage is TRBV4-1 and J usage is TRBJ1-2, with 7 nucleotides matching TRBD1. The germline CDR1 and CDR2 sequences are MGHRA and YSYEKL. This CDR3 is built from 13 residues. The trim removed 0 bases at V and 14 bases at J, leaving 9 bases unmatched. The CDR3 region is CASSQDLEGAPTF. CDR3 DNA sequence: TGCGCCAGCAGCCAAGATTTGGAGGGGGCGCCTACCTTC.

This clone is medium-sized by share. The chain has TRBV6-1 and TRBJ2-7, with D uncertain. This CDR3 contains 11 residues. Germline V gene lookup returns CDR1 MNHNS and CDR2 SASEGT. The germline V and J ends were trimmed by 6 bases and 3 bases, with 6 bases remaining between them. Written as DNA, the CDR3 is TGTGCCAGCAGGAAGATCTACGAGCAGTACTTC. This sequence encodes CASRKIYEQYF.

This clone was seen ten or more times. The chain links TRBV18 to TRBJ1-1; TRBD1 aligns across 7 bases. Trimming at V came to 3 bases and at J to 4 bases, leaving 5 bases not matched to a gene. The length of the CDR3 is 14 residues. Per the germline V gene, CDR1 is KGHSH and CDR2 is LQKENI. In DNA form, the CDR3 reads TGTGCCAGCTCACCGGAGGGGGCAGGCACTGAAGCTTTCTTT. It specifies CASSPEGAGTEAFF.

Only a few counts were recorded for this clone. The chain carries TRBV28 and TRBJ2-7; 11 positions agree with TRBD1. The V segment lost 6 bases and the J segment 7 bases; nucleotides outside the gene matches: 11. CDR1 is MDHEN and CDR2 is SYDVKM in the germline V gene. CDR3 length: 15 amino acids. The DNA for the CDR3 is TGTGCCAGCAGCTCCCCGGGACAGGGGGTACGGGAGCAGTACTTC. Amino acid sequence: CASSSPGQGVREQYF.

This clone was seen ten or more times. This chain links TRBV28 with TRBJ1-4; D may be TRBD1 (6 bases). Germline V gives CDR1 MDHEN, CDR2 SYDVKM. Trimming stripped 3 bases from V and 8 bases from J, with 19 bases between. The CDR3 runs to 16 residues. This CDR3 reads CASSLVRQAQREKLFF. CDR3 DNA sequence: TGTGCCAGCAGTTTGGTAAGACAGGCCCAACGGGAAAAACTGTTTTTT.

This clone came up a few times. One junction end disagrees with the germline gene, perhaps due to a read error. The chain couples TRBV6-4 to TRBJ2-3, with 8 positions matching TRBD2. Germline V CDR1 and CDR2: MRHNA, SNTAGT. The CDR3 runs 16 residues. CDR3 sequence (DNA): TGTGTCAGCAGTGACTCGACTAGCGTGGGGGCCGATACGCAGTATTTT. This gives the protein CVSSDSTSVGADTQYF.

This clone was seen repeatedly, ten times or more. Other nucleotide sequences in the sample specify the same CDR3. The CDR3 DNA follows: TGTGCCAGCAGCGTGGGACTAGCGGGAGTCACAGATACGCAGTATTTT. Residues: CASSVGLAGVTDTQYF. The V call is TRBV9, the J call TRBJ2-3, with 14 bases that match TRBD2. Germline V CDR1 and CDR2: SGDLS, YYNGEE. The CDR3 runs 16 residues. V was clipped by 2 bases and J by 2 bases; unmatched bases: 1.

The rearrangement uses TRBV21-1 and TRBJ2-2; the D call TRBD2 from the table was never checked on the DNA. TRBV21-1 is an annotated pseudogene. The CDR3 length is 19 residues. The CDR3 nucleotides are TGTGCCAGCAGCTGGGGCGGACTAGCGGGAGGGCCCTACACCGGGGAGCTGTTTTTT. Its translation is CASSWGGLAGGPYTGELFF.

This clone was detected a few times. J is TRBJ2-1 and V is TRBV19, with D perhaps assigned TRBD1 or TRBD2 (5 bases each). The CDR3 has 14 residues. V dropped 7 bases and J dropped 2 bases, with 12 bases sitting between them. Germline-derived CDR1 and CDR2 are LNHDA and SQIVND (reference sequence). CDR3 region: CASTGARAYNEQFF. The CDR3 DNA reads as TGTGCCAGTACCGGGGCCAGGGCCTACAATGAGCAGTTCTTC. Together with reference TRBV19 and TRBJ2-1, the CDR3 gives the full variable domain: DGGITQSPKYLFRKEGQNVTLSCEQNLNHDAMYWYRQDPGQGLRLIYYSQIVNDFQKGDIAEGYSVSREKKESFPLTVTSAQKNPTAFYLCASTGARAYNEQFFGPGTRLTVL.

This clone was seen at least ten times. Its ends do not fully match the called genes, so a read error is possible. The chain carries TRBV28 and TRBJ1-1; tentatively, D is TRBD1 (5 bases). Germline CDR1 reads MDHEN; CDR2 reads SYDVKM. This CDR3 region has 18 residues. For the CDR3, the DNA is TGTGCCAACAGTTTCGCGTGGAGTACTAGGGGACTAGGGTTTGAAGCTTTCTTT. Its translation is CANSFAWSTRGLGFEAFF. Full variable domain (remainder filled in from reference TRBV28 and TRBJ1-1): DVKVTQSSRYLVKRTGEKVFLECVQDMDHENMFWYRQDPGLGLRLIYFSYDVKMKEKGDIPEGYSVSREKKERFSLILESASTNQTSMYLCANSFAWSTRGLGFEAFFGQGTRLTVV.

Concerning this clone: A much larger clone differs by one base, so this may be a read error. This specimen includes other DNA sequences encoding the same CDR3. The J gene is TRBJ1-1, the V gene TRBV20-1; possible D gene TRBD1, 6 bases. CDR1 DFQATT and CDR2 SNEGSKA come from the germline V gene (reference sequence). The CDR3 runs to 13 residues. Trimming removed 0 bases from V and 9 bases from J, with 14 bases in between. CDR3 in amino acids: CSARDLQGSQAFF. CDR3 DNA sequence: TGCAGTGCTAGAGACCTACAGGGATCGCAAGCTTTCTTT.

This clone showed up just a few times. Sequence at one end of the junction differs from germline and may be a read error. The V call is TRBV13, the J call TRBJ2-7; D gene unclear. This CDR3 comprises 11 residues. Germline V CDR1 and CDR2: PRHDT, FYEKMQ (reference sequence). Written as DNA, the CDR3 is TGTGCCAGCAGCTTAGGACAAGGACCTATCTTC. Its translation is CASSLGQGPIF.

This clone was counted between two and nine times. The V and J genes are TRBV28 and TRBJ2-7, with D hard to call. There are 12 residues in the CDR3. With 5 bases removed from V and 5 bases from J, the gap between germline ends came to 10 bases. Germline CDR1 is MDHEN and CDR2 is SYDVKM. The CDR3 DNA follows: TGTGCCAGCAGTGGTGGTGGGAACGAGCAGTACTTC. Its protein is CASSGGGNEQYF.

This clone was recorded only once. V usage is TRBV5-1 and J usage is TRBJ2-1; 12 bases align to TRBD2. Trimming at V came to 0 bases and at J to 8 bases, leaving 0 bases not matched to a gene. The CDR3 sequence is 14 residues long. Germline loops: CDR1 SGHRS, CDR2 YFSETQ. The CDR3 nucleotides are TGCGCCAGCAGCTTGGGACTAGCGGGAGATGAGCAGTTCTTC. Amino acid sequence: CASSLGLAGDEQFF.

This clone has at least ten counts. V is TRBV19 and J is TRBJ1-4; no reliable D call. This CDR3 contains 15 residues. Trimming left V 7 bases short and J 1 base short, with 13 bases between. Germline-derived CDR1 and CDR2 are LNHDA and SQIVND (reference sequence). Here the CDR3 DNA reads TGTGCCAGTATCGCCGCCGGCGAAACTAATGAAAAACTGTTTTTT. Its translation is CASIAAGETNEKLFF.